The 7 T cell receptor beta chains below all came from one sample that was sequenced in a study of OX40 agonist ivuxolimab in advanced cancers. Using immunoSEQ multiplex PCR, the repertoire was profiled, and TCRdb retains in-frame clones only, with some absent. The sample holds around 140,000 clones, around nine tenths seen once. The sample was CD4+ or CD8+ T cells sorted from blood, taken in a trial of the OX40 agonist ivuxolimab. These receptors originate from an adult with an advanced solid tumor such as melanoma, head and neck, liver or kidney cancer.

Comment on this clone: The junction departs from the called germline gene at one end, perhaps through a read error. The chain couples TRBV30 to TRBJ1-2, with D hard to call. The CDR3 extends over 10 amino acids. Germline V gene sequence: CDR1 GTSNPN, CDR2 SVGIG (reference sequence). CDR3 in amino acids: CAWSGHGYTF. The DNA for the CDR3 is TGTGCCTGGAGTGGCCATGGCTACACTTTC.

The rearrangement joins TRBV6-6 to TRBJ1-1, with D perhaps TRBD1 (5 bases). The CDR3 runs to 16 residues. Germline V gives CDR1 MNHNY, CDR2 SVGAGI (reference sequence). Trimming shortened V by 2 bases and J by 6 bases, and 19 bases separated the two germline ends. CDR3 sequence reads: CASSYPGAGSGAEAFF. In DNA, the CDR3 is TGTGCCAGCAGTTACCCTGGGGCAGGGTCCGGAGCTGAAGCTTTCTTT.

This chain connects TRBV5-4 to TRBJ1-2, with D unresolved. There are 14 residues in the CDR3. From germline, CDR1 is SGHNT and CDR2 YYREEE (reference sequence). The ends were cut back, 0 bases at V and 5 bases at J, with 11 bases in the middle. In DNA form, the CDR3 reads TGTGCCAGCAGCTTGGGAGGGAAACATTATGGCTACACCTTC. Its protein product is CASSLGGKHYGYTF. Supplemented by reference TRBV5-4 and TRBJ1-2, the full variable domain reads ETGVTQSPTHLIKTRGQQVTLRCSSQSGHNTVSWYQQALGQGPQFIFQYYREEENGRGNFPPRFSGLQFPNYSSELNVNALELDDSALYLCASSLGGKHYGYTFGSGTRLTVV.

On this clone itself: Germline and junction disagree at one end, which may indicate a read error. The J gene is TRBJ2-7, the V gene TRBV19, with TRBD1 identical over 7 bases. The CDR3 length is 13 residues. Germline lookup yields CDR1 LNHDA and CDR2 SQIVND (reference sequence). CDR3 protein: CASSTQPPGQQDF. The CDR3 region has the DNA TGTGCCAGTAGCACACAACCACCGGGACAGCAAGACTTC.

The V gene is TRBV18, the J gene TRBJ2-1; TRBD2 matches at 8 bases. V shed 4 bases and J 10 bases; nucleotides not matched to a gene: 12. The germline CDR1 and CDR2 sequences are KGHSH and LQKENI. The CDR3 loop spans 15 amino acids. The CDR3 DNA reads as TGTGCCAGCTCACTCGGGACTAGTCGGAGAGGGGAGCAGTTCTTC. Its translation is CASSLGTSRRGEQFF.

The chain uses TRBV27 and TRBJ1-1; 10 bases align to TRBD1. From germline, CDR1 is MNHEY and CDR2 SMNVEV (reference sequence). J gave up 6 bases and V 6 bases, and 13 bases lay outside the gene matches. This CDR3 is built from 16 residues. The CDR3 nucleotides are TGTGCCAGCAGCCTAAGGGGACAGGGGACCGCGGCTGAAGCTTTCTTT. This encodes CASSLRGQGTAAEAFF.

The J gene is TRBJ2-1, the V gene TRBV18; perhaps TRBD1 as D (6 bases). V shed 5 bases and J shed 7 bases, with 21 bases lying between them. The CDR3 is 16 residues long. Germline lookup yields CDR1 KGHSH and CDR2 LQKENI. CDR3 nucleotides: TGTGCCAGCTCAGCTCGGGACAACCCCCCTGGGAATGAGCAGTTCTTC. Amino acid sequence: CASSARDNPPGNEQFF.